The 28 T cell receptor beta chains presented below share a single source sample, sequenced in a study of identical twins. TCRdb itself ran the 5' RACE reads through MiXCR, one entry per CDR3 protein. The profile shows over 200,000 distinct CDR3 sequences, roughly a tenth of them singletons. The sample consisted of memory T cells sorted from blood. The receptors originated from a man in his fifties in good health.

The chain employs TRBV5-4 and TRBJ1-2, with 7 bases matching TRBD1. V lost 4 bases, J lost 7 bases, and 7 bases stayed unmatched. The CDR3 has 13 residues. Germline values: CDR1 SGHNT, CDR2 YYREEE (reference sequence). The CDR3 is CASSPLRGLGYTF. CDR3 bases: TGTGCCAGCAGCCCCTTGAGGGGGCTTGGCTACACCTTC.

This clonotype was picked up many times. CDR3 coding DNA: TGCGCCAGCAGCCGCGGACTAGCGGGGTTAGCAGATACGCAGTATTTT. It encodes CASSRGLAGLADTQYF. The J gene is TRBJ2-3, the V gene TRBV5-1, with 12 bases identical to TRBD2. This CDR3 is built from 16 residues. CDR1 and CDR2 from the germline V gene are SGHRS and YFSETQ. Trimming at V came to 4 bases and at J to 4 bases, leaving 7 bases not matched to a gene.

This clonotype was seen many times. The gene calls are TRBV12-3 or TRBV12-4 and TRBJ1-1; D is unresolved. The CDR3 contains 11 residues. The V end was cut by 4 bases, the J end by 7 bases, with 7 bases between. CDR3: CASSYGGEAFF. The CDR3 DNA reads TGTGCCAGCAGTTACGGCGGTGAAGCTTTCTTT.

CDR3 region: CASSQGFGTLQETQYF. CDR3 DNA: TGCGCCAGCAGCCAGGGCTTCGGGACCTTACAAGAGACCCAGTACTTC. The chain has TRBV4-3 and TRBJ2-5, with D tentatively TRBD1 or TRBD2 (5 bases each). The V gene lost 3 bases and the J gene lost 2 bases, with 16 bases spanning the gap. The CDR3 contains 16 residues. Germline V gene sequence: CDR1 LGHNA, CDR2 YSLEER.

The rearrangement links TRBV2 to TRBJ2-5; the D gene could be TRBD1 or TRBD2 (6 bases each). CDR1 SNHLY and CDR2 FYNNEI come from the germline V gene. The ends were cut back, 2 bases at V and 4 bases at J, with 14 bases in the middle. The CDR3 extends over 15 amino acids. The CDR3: CASSEQGPGAETQYF. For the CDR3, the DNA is TGTGCCAGCAGTGAACAGGGCCCGGGGGCAGAGACCCAGTACTTC.

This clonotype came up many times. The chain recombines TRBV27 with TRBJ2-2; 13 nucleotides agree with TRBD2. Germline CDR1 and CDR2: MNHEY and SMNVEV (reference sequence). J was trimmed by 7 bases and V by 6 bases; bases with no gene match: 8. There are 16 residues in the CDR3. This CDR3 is CASRPTSGRAFGELFF. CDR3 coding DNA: TGTGCCAGCAGACCCACTAGCGGGAGGGCCTTCGGGGAGCTGTTTTTT.

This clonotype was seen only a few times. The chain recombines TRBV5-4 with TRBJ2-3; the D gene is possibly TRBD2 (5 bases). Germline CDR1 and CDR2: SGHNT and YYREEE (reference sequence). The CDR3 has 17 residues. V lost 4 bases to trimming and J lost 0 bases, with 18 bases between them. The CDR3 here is CASSRPRVGVSTDTQYF. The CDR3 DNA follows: TGTGCCAGCAGCAGGCCGAGGGTGGGAGTGAGCACAGATACGCAGTATTTT. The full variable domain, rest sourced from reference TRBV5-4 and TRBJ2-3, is ETGVTQSPTHLIKTRGQQVTLRCSSQSGHNTVSWYQQALGQGPQFIFQYYREEENGRGNFPPRFSGLQFPNYSSELNVNALELDDSALYLCASSRPRVGVSTDTQYFGPGTRLTVL.

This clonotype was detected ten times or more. CDR3 in amino acids: CASSPGDREGTEAFF. In nucleotides, the CDR3 is TGTGCCAGCAGCCCGGGGGACAGGGAGGGGACTGAAGCTTTCTTT. The chain links TRBV7-9 to TRBJ1-1, with 9 bases fitting TRBD1. The junction had 9 bases not matched to a gene; V was cut back by 5 bases and J by 5 bases. The V gene's germline CDR1 is SEHNR and CDR2 FQNEAQ (reference sequence). The CDR3 is made up of 15 amino acids.

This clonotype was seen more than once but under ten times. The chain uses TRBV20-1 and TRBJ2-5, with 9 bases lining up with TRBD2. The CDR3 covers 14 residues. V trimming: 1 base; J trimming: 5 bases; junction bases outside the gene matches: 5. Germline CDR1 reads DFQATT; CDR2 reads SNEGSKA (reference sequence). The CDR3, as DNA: TGCAGTGCTAGAGGGACTAGCGAAGGGGAGACCCAGTACTTC. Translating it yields CSARGTSEGETQYF.

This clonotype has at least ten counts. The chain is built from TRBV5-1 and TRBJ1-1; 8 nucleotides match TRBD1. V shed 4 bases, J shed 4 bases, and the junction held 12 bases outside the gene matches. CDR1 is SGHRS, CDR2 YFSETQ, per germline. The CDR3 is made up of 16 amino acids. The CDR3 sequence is CASSQDRVGGFTEAFF. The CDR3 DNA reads TGCGCCAGCAGCCAGGACAGGGTGGGGGGGTTCACTGAAGCTTTCTTT.

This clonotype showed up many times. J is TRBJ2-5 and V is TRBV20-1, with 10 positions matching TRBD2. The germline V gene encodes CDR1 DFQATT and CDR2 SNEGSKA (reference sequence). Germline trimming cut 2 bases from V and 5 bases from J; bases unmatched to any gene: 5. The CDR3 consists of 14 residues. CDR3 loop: CSARLAGVVETQYF. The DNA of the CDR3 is TGCAGTGCTAGACTAGCGGGAGTAGTGGAGACCCAGTACTTC.

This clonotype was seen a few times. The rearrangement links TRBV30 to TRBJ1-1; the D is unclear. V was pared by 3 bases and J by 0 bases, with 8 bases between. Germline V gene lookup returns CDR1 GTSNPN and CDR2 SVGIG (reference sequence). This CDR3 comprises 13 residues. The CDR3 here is CAWRNQLNTEAFF. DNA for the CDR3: TGTGCCTGGAGAAATCAGCTGAACACTGAAGCTTTCTTT. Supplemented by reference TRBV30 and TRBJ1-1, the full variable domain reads SQTIHQWPATLVQPVGSPLSLECTVEGTSNPNLYWYRQAAGRGLQLLFYSVGIGQISSEVPQNLSASRPQDRQFILSSKKLLLSDSGFYLCAWRNQLNTEAFFGQGTRLTVV.

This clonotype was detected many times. This CDR3 reads CASSDTRVGGYGYTF. CDR3 in DNA: TGTGCCAGCAGTGATACTCGAGTAGGAGGCTATGGCTACACCTTC. The rearrangement joins TRBV25-1 to TRBJ1-2; D ambiguous. This CDR3 is built from 15 residues. CDR1 is MGHDK and CDR2 is SYGVNS in the germline V gene. V was cut by 3 bases and J by 4 bases, with 15 bases left in between.

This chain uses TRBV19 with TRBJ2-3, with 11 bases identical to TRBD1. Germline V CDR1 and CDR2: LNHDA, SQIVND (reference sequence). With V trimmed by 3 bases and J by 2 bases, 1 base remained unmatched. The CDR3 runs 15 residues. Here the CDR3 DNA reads TGTGCCAGTAGTATGGACAGGGGGCTCACAGATACGCAGTATTTT. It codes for CASSMDRGLTDTQYF.

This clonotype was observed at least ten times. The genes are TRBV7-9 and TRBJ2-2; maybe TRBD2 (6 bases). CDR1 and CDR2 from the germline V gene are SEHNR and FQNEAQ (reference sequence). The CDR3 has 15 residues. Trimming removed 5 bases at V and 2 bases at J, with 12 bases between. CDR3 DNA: TGTGCCAGCAGCCTCGGGACTTTCAACACCGGGGAGCTGTTTTTT. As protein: CASSLGTFNTGELFF.

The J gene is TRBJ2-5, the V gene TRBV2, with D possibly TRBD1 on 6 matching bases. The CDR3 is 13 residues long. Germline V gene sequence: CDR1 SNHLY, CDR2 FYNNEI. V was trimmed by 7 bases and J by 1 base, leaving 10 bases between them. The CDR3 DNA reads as TGTGCCAGCACGGGACAACTCCAAGAGACCCAGTACTTC. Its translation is CASTGQLQETQYF.

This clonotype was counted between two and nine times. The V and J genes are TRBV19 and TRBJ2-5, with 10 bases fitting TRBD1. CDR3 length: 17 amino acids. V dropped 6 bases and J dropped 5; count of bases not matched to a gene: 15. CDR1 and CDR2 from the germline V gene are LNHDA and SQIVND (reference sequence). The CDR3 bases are TGTGCCAGTAGCGCCGGGACAGGGGTCCCCGGATTCGAGACCCAGTACTTC. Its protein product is CASSAGTGVPGFETQYF.

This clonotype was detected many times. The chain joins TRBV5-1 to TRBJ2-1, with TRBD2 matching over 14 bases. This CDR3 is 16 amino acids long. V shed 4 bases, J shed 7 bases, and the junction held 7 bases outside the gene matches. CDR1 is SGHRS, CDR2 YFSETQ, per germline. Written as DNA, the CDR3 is TGCGCCAGCAGCCCCGGGACTAGCGGGAGTGTAAATGAGCAGTTCTTC. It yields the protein CASSPGTSGSVNEQFF.

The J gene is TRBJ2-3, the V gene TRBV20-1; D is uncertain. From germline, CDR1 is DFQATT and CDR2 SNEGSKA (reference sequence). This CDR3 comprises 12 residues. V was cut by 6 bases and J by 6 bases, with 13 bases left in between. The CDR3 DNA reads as TGCAGTGCGGGCGCTAGTCTGGATACGCAGTATTTT. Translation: CSAGASLDTQYF.

CDR3 loop: CASSRGRASGGDTQYF. CDR3 nucleotide sequence: TGCGCCAGCAGCCGTGGGAGGGCTAGCGGGGGAGATACGCAGTATTTT. The V call is TRBV4-3, the J call TRBJ2-3; 10 positions match TRBD2. The CDR3 has 16 residues. V gave up 4 bases and J gave up 5 bases; unmatched junction bases: 9. Germline assignment: CDR1 LGHNA and CDR2 YSLEER.

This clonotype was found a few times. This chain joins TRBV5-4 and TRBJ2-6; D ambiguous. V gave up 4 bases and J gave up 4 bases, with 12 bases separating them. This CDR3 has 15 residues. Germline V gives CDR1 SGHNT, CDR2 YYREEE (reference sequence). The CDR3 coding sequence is TGTGCCAGCAGCCCTTTTGGATCCGGGGCCAACGTCCTGACTTTC. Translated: CASSPFGSGANVLTF.

The DNA of the CDR3 is TGTGCCAGCAGCGGAGGTGGAGGGGCGCATTCACCCCTCCACTTT. This sequence encodes CASSGGGGAHSPLHF. This chain uses TRBV27 with TRBJ1-6, with D maybe TRBD1 (5 bases). The length of the CDR3 is 15 residues. The V end lost 6 bases, the J end lost 8 bases, and 17 bases lay between the germline ends. In germline, CDR1 is MNHEY, CDR2 SMNVEV (reference sequence).

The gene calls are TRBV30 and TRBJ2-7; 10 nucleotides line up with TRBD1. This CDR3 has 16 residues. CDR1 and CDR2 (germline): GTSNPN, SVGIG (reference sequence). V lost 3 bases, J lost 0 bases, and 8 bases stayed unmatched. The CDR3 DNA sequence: TGTGCCTGGAGGACTCCGGGACAGGGGAGCTCCTACGAGCAGTACTTC. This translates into CAWRTPGQGSSYEQYF. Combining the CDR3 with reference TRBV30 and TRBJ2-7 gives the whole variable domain SQTIHQWPATLVQPVGSPLSLECTVEGTSNPNLYWYRQAAGRGLQLLFYSVGIGQISSEVPQNLSASRPQDRQFILSSKKLLLSDSGFYLCAWRTPGQGSSYEQYFGPGTRLTVT.

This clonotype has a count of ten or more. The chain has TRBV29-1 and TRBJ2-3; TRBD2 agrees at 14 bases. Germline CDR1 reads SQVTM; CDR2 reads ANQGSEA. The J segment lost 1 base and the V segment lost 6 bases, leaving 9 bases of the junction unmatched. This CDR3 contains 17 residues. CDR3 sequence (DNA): TGCAGCGTCCCCGGGACTAGCGGGAGAGGGGGCACAGATACGCAGTATTTT. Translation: CSVPGTSGRGGTDTQYF.

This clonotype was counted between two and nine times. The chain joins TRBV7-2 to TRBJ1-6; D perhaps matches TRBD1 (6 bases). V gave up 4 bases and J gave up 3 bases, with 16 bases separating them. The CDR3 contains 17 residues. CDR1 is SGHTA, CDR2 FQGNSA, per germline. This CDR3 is CASSSRAPGHYNSPLHF. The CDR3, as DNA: TGTGCCAGCAGCTCGAGAGCCCCGGGACACTATAATTCACCCCTCCACTTT.

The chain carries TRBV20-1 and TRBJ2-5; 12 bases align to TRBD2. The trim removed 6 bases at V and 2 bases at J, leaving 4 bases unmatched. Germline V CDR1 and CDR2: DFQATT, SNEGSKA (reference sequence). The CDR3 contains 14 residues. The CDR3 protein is CSAWLAGGQETQYF. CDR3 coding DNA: TGCAGTGCGTGGCTAGCGGGAGGGCAAGAGACCCAGTACTTC.

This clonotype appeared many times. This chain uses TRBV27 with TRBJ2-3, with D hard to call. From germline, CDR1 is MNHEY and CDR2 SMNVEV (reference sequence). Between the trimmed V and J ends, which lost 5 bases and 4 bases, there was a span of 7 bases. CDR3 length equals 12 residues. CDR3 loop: CASSRTPDTQYF. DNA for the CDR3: TGTGCCAGCAGTAGAACCCCAGATACGCAGTATTTT.

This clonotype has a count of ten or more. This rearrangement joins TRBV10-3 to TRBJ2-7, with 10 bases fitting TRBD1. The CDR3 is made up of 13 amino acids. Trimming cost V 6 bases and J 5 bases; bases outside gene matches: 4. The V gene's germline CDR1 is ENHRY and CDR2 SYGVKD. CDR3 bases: TGTGCCATCAGGGGGACAGGGGACAACGAGCAGTACTTC. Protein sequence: CAIRGTGDNEQYF.